A single sample gave rise to the 17 T cell receptor beta chains below, sequenced in a study of blood T cells in healthy people across ages. Combining a sample-barcoded 5' primer with a J-beta primer mix, a second PCR ran for 7 to 11 cycles. TCRdb re-derived calls from the 5' RACE reads in MiXCR, one entry per CDR3 protein. The sample holds 1.5 million to 2 million distinct CDR3 sequences; just under 50% are singletons and the top ten take less than 2.5%. The sequencing input was blood. The receptors originated from a woman aged 40 to 50 in good health.

The chain joins TRBV20-1 to TRBJ2-1; 13 bases align to TRBD2. The J segment lost 5 bases and the V segment lost 6 bases, leaving 4 bases of the junction unmatched. The CDR3 covers 14 residues. Germline lookup yields CDR1 DFQATT and CDR2 SNEGSKA (reference sequence). CDR3 protein: CSAGTSGTDNEQFF. In nucleotides, the CDR3 is TGCAGTGCAGGGACTAGCGGGACGGACAATGAGCAGTTCTTC.

The CDR3 coding sequence is TGCAGTGCTAGGCAAAGGGACAGGGGAACGGAGACCCAGTACTTC. This codes for CSARQRDRGTETQYF. The V and J genes are TRBV20-1 and TRBJ2-5, with TRBD1 identical over 10 bases. Per the germline V gene, CDR1 is DFQATT and CDR2 is SNEGSKA (reference sequence). J gave up 5 bases and V 3 bases, and 9 bases lay outside the gene matches. The CDR3 spans 15 residues.

On this clonotype itself: A much more abundant neighbour one base away suggests this may be a read error. This chain uses TRBV7-2 with TRBJ2-4; the match to TRBD2 covers 7 bases. The DNA end is a closer match to TRBJ2-5, so the J assignment may be wrong. The CDR3 runs to 14 residues. Germline-derived CDR1 and CDR2 are SGHTA and FQGNSA. Here the CDR3 DNA reads TGTGCCAGCGGCTTTGTGGGGGGGCAAGAGACCCAGTACTTC. Translated: CASGFVGGQETQYF.

The chain is built from TRBV27 and TRBJ2-3; 7 bases map to TRBD2. The CDR3 length is 13 residues. In germline, CDR1 is MNHEY, CDR2 SMNVEV (reference sequence). The ends lost 4 bases at V and 5 bases at J; junction bases unmatched: 3. DNA of the CDR3: TGTGCCAGCAGTTCTACTAGCGAAGATACGCAGTATTTT. Residues: CASSSTSEDTQYF.

The rearrangement joins TRBV11-2 to TRBJ2-7; 9 positions agree with TRBD1. This CDR3 comprises 15 residues. Germline trimming cut 5 bases from V and 3 bases from J; bases unmatched to any gene: 8. Germline CDR1 reads SGHAT; CDR2 reads FQNNGV. CDR3 residues: CASSGKGQGSYEQYF. DNA for the CDR3: TGTGCCAGCAGCGGGAAAGGACAGGGGAGCTACGAGCAGTACTTC.

This clonotype was picked up a small number of times. V and J are TRBV7-2 and TRBJ2-7, with D unresolved. Looked up from germline, CDR1 is SGHTA and CDR2 is FQGNSA. This CDR3 has 16 residues. Trimming left V 6 bases short and J 0 bases short, with 18 bases between. The chain's CDR3 is CASSSAAQLSSYEQYF. Written as DNA, the CDR3 is TGTGCCAGCAGTTCCGCCGCCCAACTTAGCTCCTACGAGCAGTACTTC.

At least ten counts were recorded for this clonotype. The gene calls are TRBV29-1 and TRBJ2-1, with D possibly TRBD2 on 5 matching bases. CDR1 and CDR2 (germline): SQVTM, ANQGSEA. Trimming left V 4 bases short and J 7 bases short, with 23 bases between. The CDR3 totals 16 residues. CDR3 DNA sequence: TGCAGCGTTGGACGGCGGGTCCGGGCCATGGAAAATGAGCAGTTCTTC. Translation gives CSVGRRVRAMENEQFF.

This chain connects TRBV20-1 to TRBJ2-1; TRBD1 aligns across 7 bases. This CDR3 contains 15 residues. The J segment lost 6 bases and the V segment lost 2 bases, leaving 10 bases of the junction unmatched. From germline, CDR1 is DFQATT and CDR2 SNEGSKA (reference sequence). The CDR3 protein is CSARLPRGGLNEQFF. CDR3 DNA sequence: TGCAGTGCTAGACTTCCTCGAGGGGGCCTCAATGAGCAGTTCTTC.

This clonotype came up once. The rearrangement links TRBV24-1 to TRBJ2-3, with 8 bases matching TRBD2. V lost 6 bases, J lost 2 bases, and 6 bases stayed unmatched. This CDR3 has 15 residues. CDR1 is KGHDR, CDR2 SFDVKD, per germline. CDR3 bases: TGTGCCACCAGTAATTCAGGACTAGCCACAGATACGCAGTATTTT. Translating it yields CATSNSGLATDTQYF.

V gene TRBV27 combines with J gene TRBJ2-4; 9 bases line up with TRBD1. Germline V gives CDR1 MNHEY, CDR2 SMNVEV (reference sequence). The CDR3 extends over 17 amino acids. After removal of 7 bases from V and 3 bases from J, the junction contained 13 bases not matched to a gene. The CDR3 DNA follows: TGTGCCAGCAATTCAAAAGGACAGGGGAAGGGCAAAAACATTCAGTACTTC. It translates to CASNSKGQGKGKNIQYF.

The chain combines TRBV20-1 with TRBJ2-3, with unresolved D. The CDR3 is 14 residues long. V was clipped by 0 bases and J by 0 bases, with 7 bases between them. Germline loops: CDR1 DFQATT, CDR2 SNEGSKA (reference sequence). CDR3 nucleotides: TGCAGTGCTAGAGAAGTCGGAAGCACAGATACGCAGTATTTT. Translation: CSAREVGSTDTQYF.

This clonotype was observed a few times. The chain employs TRBV13 and TRBJ2-3; tentatively, D is TRBD2 (6 bases). Deletions cut 2 bases from V and 0 bases from J, with 12 bases between. The germline CDR1 and CDR2 sequences are PRHDT and FYEKMQ (reference sequence). The CDR3 runs 16 residues. The CDR3 reads CASSLWRGSSTDTQYF. The DNA for the CDR3 is TGTGCCAGCAGCTTATGGCGGGGATCTAGCACAGATACGCAGTATTTT. Full variable domain (rest looked up from reference TRBV13 and TRBJ2-3): AAGVIQSPRHLIKEKRETATLKCYPIPRHDTVYWYQQGPGQDPQFLISFYEKMQSDKGSIPDRFSAQQFSDYHSELNMSSLELGDSALYFCASSLWRGSSTDTQYFGPGTRLTVL.

CDR3 in amino acids: CASSFNPQGGSGETQYF. CDR3 nucleotides: TGCGCCAGCAGTTTTAACCCACAGGGCGGGTCAGGAGAGACCCAGTACTTC. V is TRBV5-1 and J is TRBJ2-5; perhaps TRBD1 as D (6 bases). From germline, CDR1 is SGHRS and CDR2 YFSETQ. The CDR3 contains 17 residues. The germline V and J ends were trimmed by 5 bases and 4 bases, with 24 bases remaining between them. The variable domain in full, completed from reference TRBV5-1 and TRBJ2-5, reads KAGVTQTPRYLIKTRGQQVTLSCSPISGHRSVSWYQQTPGQGLQFLFEYFSETQRNKGNFPGRFSGRQFSNSRSEMNVSTLELGDSALYLCASSFNPQGGSGETQYFGPGTRLLVL.

This clonotype came up a few times. This chain links TRBV27 with TRBJ2-3, with TRBD2 identical over 7 bases. Germline V CDR1 and CDR2: MNHEY, SMNVEV (reference sequence). CDR3 size: 15 residues. V trimming: 5 bases; J trimming: 4 bases; junction bases outside the gene matches: 9. CDR3 in amino acids: CASSPGLVGADTQYF. The CDR3 nucleotides read TGTGCCAGCAGTCCCGGACTAGTAGGCGCAGATACGCAGTATTTT.

This clonotype was detected a few times. V and J are TRBV7-2 and TRBJ2-1; possible D gene TRBD2, 5 bases. V dropped 2 bases and J dropped 10 bases, with 9 bases sitting between them. Germline V gene sequence: CDR1 SGHTA, CDR2 FQGNSA. The CDR3 runs 12 residues. The CDR3 loop is CASSLLAPEQFF. For the CDR3, the DNA is TGTGCCAGCAGCTTATTAGCGCCCGAGCAGTTCTTC.

This clonotype was seen more than once but under ten times. V and J are TRBV20-1 and TRBJ2-7; D possibly matches TRBD1 or TRBD2 (5 bases each). The ends were cut back, 6 bases at V and 2 bases at J, with 14 bases in the middle. The CDR3 length is 13 residues. Germline assignment: CDR1 DFQATT and CDR2 SNEGSKA (reference sequence). The CDR3 is CSAIGTDTYEQYF. DNA of the CDR3: TGCAGTGCCATCGGGACGGATACCTACGAGCAGTACTTC.

This clonotype has only a few counts. The rearrangement uses TRBV5-1 and TRBJ2-1; D is possibly TRBD2 (5 bases). The CDR3 covers 15 residues. In germline, CDR1 is SGHRS, CDR2 YFSETQ. The V gene lost 4 bases and the J gene lost 4 bases, with 15 bases spanning the gap. DNA for the CDR3: TGCGCCAGCAGCCTCAGGAGCGGCATATACAATGAGCAGTTCTTC. Protein: CASSLRSGIYNEQFF.